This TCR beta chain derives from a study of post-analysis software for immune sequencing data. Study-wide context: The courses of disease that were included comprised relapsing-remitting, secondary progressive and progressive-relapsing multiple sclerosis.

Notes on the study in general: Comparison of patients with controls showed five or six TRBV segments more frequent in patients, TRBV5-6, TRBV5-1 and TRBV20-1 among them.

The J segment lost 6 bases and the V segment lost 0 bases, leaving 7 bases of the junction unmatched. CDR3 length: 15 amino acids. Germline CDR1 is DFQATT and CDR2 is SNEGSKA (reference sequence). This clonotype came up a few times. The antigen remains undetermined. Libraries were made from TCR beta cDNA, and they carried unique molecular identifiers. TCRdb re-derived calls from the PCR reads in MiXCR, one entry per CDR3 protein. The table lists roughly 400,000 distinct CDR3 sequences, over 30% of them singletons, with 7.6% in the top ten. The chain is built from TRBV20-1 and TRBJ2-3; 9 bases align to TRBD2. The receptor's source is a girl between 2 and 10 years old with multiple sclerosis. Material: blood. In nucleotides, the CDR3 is TGCAGTGCTAGAGATCCAGCGGGAGGTCGGGATACGCAGTATTTT. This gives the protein CSARDPAGGRDTQYF.